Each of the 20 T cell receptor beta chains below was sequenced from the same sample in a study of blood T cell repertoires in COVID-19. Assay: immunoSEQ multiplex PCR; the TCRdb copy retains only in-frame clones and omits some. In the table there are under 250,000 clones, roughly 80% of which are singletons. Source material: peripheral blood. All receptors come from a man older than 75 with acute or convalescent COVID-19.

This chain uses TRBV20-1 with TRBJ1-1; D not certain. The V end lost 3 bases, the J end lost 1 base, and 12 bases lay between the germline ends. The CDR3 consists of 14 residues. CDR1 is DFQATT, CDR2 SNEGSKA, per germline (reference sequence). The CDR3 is CSASRGAGNTEAFF. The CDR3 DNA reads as TGCAGTGCTAGTCGAGGCGCGGGGAACACTGAAGCTTTCTTT.

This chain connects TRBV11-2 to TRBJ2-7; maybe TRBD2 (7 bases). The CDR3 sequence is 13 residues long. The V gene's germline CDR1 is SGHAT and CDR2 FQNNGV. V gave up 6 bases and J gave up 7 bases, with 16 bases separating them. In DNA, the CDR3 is TGTGCCAGCAGACCCGCGGGGGCGGGGGAGCAGTACTTC. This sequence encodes CASRPAGAGEQYF.

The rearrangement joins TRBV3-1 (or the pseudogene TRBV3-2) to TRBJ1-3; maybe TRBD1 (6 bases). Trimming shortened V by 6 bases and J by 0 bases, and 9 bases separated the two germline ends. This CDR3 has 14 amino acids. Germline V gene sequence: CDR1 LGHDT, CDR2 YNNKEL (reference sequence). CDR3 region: CASSSTGSGNTIYF. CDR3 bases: TGTGCCAGCAGTTCGACAGGCTCTGGAAACACCATATATTTT.

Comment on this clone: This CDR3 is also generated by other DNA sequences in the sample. This chain's CDR3 is CASSPGLQETQYF. CDR3 nucleotide sequence: TGTGCCAGCTCACCGGGACTCCAAGAGACCCAGTACTTC. The chain is built from TRBV18 and TRBJ2-5; D is possibly TRBD2 (6 bases). Between the trimmed V and J ends, which lost 3 bases and 1 base, there was a span of 6 bases. Germline CDR1 KGHSH, CDR2 LQKENI. CDR3 size: 13 residues.

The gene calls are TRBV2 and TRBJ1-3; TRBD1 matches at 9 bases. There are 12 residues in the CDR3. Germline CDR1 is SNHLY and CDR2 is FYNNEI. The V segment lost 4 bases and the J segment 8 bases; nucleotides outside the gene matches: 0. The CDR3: CASSGTGDTIYF. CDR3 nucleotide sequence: TGTGCCAGCAGTGGGACAGGGGACACCATATATTTT.

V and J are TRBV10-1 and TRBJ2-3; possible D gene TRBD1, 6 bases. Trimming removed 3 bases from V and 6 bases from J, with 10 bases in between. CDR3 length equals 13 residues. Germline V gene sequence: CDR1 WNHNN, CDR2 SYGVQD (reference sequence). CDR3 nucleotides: TGCGCCAGCAGTGACGGGACACGCGATACGCAGTATTTT. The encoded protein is CASSDGTRDTQYF.

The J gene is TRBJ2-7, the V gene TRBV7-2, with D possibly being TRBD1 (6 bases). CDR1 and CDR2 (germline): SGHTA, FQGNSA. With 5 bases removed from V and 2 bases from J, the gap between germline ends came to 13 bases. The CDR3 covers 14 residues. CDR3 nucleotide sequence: TGTGCCAGCAGCCCCAGGGGCTGGACCTACGAGCAGTACTTC. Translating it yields CASSPRGWTYEQYF.

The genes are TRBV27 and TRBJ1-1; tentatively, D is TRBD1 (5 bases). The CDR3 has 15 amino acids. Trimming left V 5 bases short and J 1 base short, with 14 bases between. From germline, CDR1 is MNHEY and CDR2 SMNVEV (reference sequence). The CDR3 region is CASSPSQATNTEAFF. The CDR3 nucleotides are TGTGCCAGCAGTCCCTCACAGGCAACGAACACTGAAGCTTTCTTT.

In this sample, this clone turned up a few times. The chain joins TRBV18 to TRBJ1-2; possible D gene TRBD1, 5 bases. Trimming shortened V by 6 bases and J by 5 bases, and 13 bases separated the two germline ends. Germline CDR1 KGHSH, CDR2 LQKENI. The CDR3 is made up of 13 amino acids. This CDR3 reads CASSADSSYGYTF. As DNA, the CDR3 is TGTGCCAGCTCTGCTGACAGCAGTTATGGCTACACCTTC.

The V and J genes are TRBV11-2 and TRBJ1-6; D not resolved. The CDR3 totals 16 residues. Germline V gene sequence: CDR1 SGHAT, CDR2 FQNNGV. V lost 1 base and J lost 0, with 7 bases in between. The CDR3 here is CASSLGESSYNSPLHF. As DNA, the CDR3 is TGTGCCAGCAGCTTAGGAGAGAGCTCCTATAATTCACCCCTCCACTTT.

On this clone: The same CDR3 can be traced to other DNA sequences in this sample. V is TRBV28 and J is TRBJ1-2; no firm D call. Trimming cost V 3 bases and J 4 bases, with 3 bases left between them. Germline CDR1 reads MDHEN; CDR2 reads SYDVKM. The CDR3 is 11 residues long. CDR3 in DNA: TGTGCCAGCAGTTTTCTCTATGGCTACACCTTC. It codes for CASSFLYGYTF.

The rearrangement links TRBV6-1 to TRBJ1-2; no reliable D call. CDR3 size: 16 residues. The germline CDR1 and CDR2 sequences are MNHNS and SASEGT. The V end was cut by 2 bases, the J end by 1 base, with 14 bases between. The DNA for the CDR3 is TGTGCCAGCAGTGAAAGCCCGGGGTTGGGTAACTATGGCTACACCTTC. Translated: CASSESPGLGNYGYTF.

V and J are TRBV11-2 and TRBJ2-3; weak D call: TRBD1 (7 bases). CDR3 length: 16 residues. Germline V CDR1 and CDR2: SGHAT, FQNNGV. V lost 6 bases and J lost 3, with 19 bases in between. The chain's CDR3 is CASRLFGRGQTDTQYF. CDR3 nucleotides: TGTGCCAGCAGACTTTTCGGGCGGGGACAGACAGATACGCAGTATTTT.

The CDR3 is CASSPRGTEAFF. CDR3 coding DNA: TGTGCCAGCAGCCCGCGGGGTACTGAAGCTTTCTTT. This rearrangement joins TRBV12-3 or TRBV12-4 to TRBJ1-1; D is undetermined. Trimming left V 6 bases short and J 5 bases short, with 10 bases between. The CDR3 is made up of 12 amino acids.

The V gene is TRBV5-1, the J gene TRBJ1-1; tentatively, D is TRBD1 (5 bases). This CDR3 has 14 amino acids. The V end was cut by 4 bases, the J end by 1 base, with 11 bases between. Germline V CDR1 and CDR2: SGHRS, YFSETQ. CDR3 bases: TGCGCCAGCAGCACCGGACATGGGAACACTGAAGCTTTCTTT. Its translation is CASSTGHGNTEAFF. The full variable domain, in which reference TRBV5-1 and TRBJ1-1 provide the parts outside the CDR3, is KAGVTQTPRYLIKTRGQQVTLSCSPISGHRSVSWYQQTPGQGLQFLFEYFSETQRNKGNFPGRFSGRQFSNSRSEMNVSTLELGDSALYLCASSTGHGNTEAFFGQGTRLTVV.

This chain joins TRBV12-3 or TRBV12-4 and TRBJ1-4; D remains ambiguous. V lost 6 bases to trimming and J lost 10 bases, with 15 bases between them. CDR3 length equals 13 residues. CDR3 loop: CASSVAGGGKLFF. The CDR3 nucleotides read TGTGCCAGCAGCGTCGCGGGAGGTGGAAAACTGTTTTTT.

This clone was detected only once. DNA for the CDR3: TGTGCCAGCAGCCAGGCAGCGGGTGCCGACTACGAGCAGTACTTC. This encodes CASSQAAGADYEQYF. The chain carries TRBV4-2 and TRBJ2-7; maybe TRBD2 (6 bases). V gave up 3 bases and J gave up 3 bases, with 15 bases separating them. Germline V CDR1 and CDR2: LGHNA, YNFKEQ. There are 15 residues in the CDR3.

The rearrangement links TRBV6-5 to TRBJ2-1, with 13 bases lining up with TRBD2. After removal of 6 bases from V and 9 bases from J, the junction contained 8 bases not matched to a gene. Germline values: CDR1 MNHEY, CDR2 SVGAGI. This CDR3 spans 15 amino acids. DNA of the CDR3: TGTGCCAGCAGCTCACTAGCGGGAGGGCCAAGTGAGCAGTTCTTC. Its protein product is CASSSLAGGPSEQFF.

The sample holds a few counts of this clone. The CDR3 region has the DNA TGTGCCATCAGTGGGGGACTGATGCCGGGGGAACTGTTTTTT. As protein: CAISGGLMPGELFF. This chain connects TRBV10-3 to TRBJ1-4; tentatively, D is TRBD1 (5 bases). Looked up from germline, CDR1 is ENHRY and CDR2 is SYGVKD. The V end lost 4 bases, the J end lost 12 bases, and 18 bases lay between the germline ends. The CDR3 is made up of 14 amino acids.

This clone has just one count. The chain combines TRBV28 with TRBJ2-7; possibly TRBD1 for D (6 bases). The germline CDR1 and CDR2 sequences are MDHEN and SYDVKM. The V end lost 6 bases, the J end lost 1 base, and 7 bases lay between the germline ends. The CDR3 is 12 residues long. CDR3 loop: CASRQGSYEQYF. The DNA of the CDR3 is TGTGCCAGCAGACAGGGTTCCTACGAGCAGTACTTC.